The text below deals with one TCR beta chain. Its antigen is unidentified. Genomic DNA, the template, was used for profiling of the TCR beta VDJ and CDR3. One entry per CDR3 protein, called by TCRdb with MiXCR from the reads. The profile shows some 120,000 distinct CDR3 sequences, about 46% of them singletons. The data were taken from a study of CD8+CD57+ T cells in acquired aplastic anemia. Overall study: Sorted CD4+ and CD8+ cells yielded DNA averaging around 3.2 ug. Study-wide findings and caveats: Levels of CD8+ Simpson's diversity were not significantly distinct in patients versus controls. Researchers report that twenty-nine CD8+ CDR3 sequences appeared in both patients and controls.

The clonotype comes from a human donor in good health, serving as a control. Sequencing used sorted CD4+, CD8+, or CD8+CD57+ T cells (not recorded which) from PBMCs.

CDR3 residues: CASRGTGPNYGYTF. The CDR3 bases are TGTGCCAGCAGGGGGACAGGGCCTAACTATGGCTACACCTTC. The chain joins TRBV3-1 to TRBJ1-2; 9 bases match TRBD1. The CDR3 runs 14 residues. V lost 6 bases, J lost 0 bases, and 2 bases stayed unmatched. CDR1 and CDR2 from the germline V gene are LGHDT and YNNKEL (reference sequence).